One and the same sample provided the 4 T cell receptor beta chains below, sequenced in a study of CD8+CD57+ T cells in acquired aplastic anemia. Researchers used genomic DNA as the template to profile TCR beta VDJ and CDR3. TCRdb called the reads again in MiXCR, with one record for every CDR3 protein. The profile shows 100,000 to 150,000 distinct CDR3 sequences, 35% to 50% of them singletons. The sequenced material came from sorted CD4+, CD8+, or CD8+CD57+ T cells (not recorded which) from PBMCs. The receptors originated from a human donor in good health, serving as a control.

Only one count was recorded for this clonotype. This CDR3 fails to terminate in the conserved phenylalanine or tryptophan, so it likely reflects a read error. The chain carries TRBV24-1 and TRBJ2-3; D is perhaps TRBD2 (5 bases). With 9 bases removed from V and 4 bases from J, the gap between germline ends came to 16 bases. The CDR3 extends over 14 amino acids. From germline, CDR1 is KGHDR and CDR2 SFDVKD. CDR3 coding DNA: TGTGCCACCGCTAGAGGGAAGGATGCAGATACGCAGTATGTT. Translated, it gives CATARGKDADTQYV.

The J gene is TRBJ1-2, the V gene TRBV2; D unclear. The V end was cut by 2 bases, the J end by 5 bases, with 6 bases between. Germline lookup yields CDR1 SNHLY and CDR2 FYNNEI. The CDR3 covers 12 residues. CDR3 DNA: TGTGCCAGCAGTGAAAGCGGGTATGGCTACACCTTC. The encoded protein is CASSESGYGYTF.

This chain's CDR3 is CSARQGYNSPLHF. In nucleotides, the CDR3 is TGCAGTGCTAGGCAGGGGTATAATTCACCCCTCCACTTT. The rearrangement joins TRBV20-1 to TRBJ1-6, with D maybe TRBD1 (6 bases). The CDR3 runs 13 residues. V was cut by 3 bases and J by 4 bases, with 7 bases left in between. Germline values: CDR1 DFQATT, CDR2 SNEGSKA (reference sequence).

This clonotype has a count of ten or more. The genes are TRBV6-1 and TRBJ1-5; D is unresolved. Germline lookup yields CDR1 MNHNS and CDR2 SASEGT. This CDR3 has 15 residues. Trimming stripped 6 bases from V and 3 bases from J, with 15 bases between. CDR3 sequence reads: CASRPHELPNQPQHF. The CDR3 nucleotides read TGTGCCAGCAGACCCCACGAGCTCCCCAATCAGCCCCAGCATTTT.